This TCR beta chain came from a study of CD8+ T cells in alopecia areata. Treatment in this sample: oral pan-JAK inhibitor, 5-10 mg twice daily. This CDR3 has 13 amino acids. Trimming pared 6 bases from V and 2 bases from J, leaving 10 bases between. Germline V gives CDR1 KGHSH, CDR2 LQKENI. Sequencing relied on a cDNA template that was reverse transcribed from extracted RNA. Sequenced by immunoSEQ multiplex PCR; TCRdb stores in-frame clones only, minus some. This sample has roughly 250,000 clones, with 45% to 70% found just once. This clonotype was obtained from a human donor with alopecia areata. V and J are TRBV18 and TRBJ1-2; the D is unclear. Material: CD4+ T cells sorted from blood, obtained at week 52, from a patient treated with tofacitinib. CDR3 region: CASSDGPNYGYTF. In DNA form, the CDR3 reads TGTGCCAGCTCGGATGGTCCAAACTATGGCTACACCTTC.